This entry concerns a single T cell receptor (beta chain). As yet, its antigen is unknown. This record comes from a study of shared clonotypes between healthy human individuals. Findings of the study overall: Naive subsets, compared against memory subsets, generally had larger estimated richness values.

Repertoires were generated with immunoSEQ multiplex PCR, while TCRdb's copy carries only in-frame clones and drops some. The sample consists of 300,000 to 400,000 clones, less than 85% of them appearing once. The CDR3 runs to 20 residues. Trimming removed 0 bases from V and 1 base from J; junction bases left unmatched: 13. Germline-derived CDR1 and CDR2 are SGHRS and YFSETQ. The TCR was taken from a man aged 30 to 39 in good health. The chain employs TRBV5-1 and TRBJ2-1; 10 bases match TRBD1. Sequencing was done on a sample of memory CD4+ T cells sorted from blood. Subset of the sample: CD45RA-negative fraction. This chain's CDR3 is CASSLDDRGRLLRSYNEQFF. In DNA, the CDR3 is TGCGCCAGCAGCTTGGATGACAGGGGGCGACTTTTACGATCCTACAATGAGCAGTTCTTC.